The source of this T cell receptor (beta chain) is a study of blood T cell repertoires in COVID-19. Study context: In each case, the material was cDNA or gDNA derived from T cells, B-cell-depleted T cells, or PBMCs.

The study drew participants aged about 18 to 89 years from approximately 23 US areas. Donors in Cohort 3 counted as recovered after two negative PCRs, clearance, or symptom resolution. Measured with immunoSEQ multiplex PCR; TCRdb has only the in-frame clones, and not every one. This sample has over 250,000 clones, with approximately 91% found just once. The CDR3 is 11 residues long. Germline CDR1 is SGHRS and CDR2 is YFSETQ. The V and J ends lost 4 bases and 6 bases respectively, with 7 bases between them. This TCR was recovered from a woman aged 25 to 39 who had recovered from COVID-19. The chain uses TRBV5-1 and TRBJ1-2, with D unclear. Sequencing input: PBMCs or T cells enriched from blood (not recorded which). Here the CDR3 reads CASSGRNGYTF. CDR3 nucleotide sequence: TGCGCCAGCAGCGGGAGGAATGGCTACACCTTC.